The rows below give T cell receptor beta chains drawn from one sample of a study of blood T cell repertoires in COVID-19. Libraries were prepared by immunoSEQ multiplex PCR; TCRdb keeps only in-frame clonotypes and omits some of them. The top ten hold around 5% of the sample, which has 330,000 or so clones, around 90% seen once. Sequenced input: PBMCs or T cells enriched from blood (not recorded which). The receptors derive from a man between 25 and 39 years old who had recovered from COVID-19. The conserved cysteine and the conserved F or W are not part of the CDR3 here. The listing skips clone size in some rows; elsewhere it reads once, few, many or a size class.

J gene	clone size	V gene	CDR3 protein
TRBJ1-2	NA	TRBV9	ASSVSTGGPFTNYGYT
TRBJ1-2	NA	TRBV7-2	ASSLSVSNYGYT
TRBJ2-7	NA	TRBV5-5	ASSWDSPYEQY
TRBJ1-1	NA	TRBV7-9	ASSLAPGQGASEAF
TRBJ1-3	NA	TRBV6-1	ASSEPGRGSGNTIY
TRBJ2-5	NA	TRBV25-1	ASSEPGQETQY
TRBJ1-5	NA	TRBV19	ASSIGQGIGNQPQH
TRBJ2-7	NA	TRBV20-1	SARVAGTPL
TRBJ2-4	NA	TRBV21-1	ASSKEGQPLAKNIQY
TRBJ1-2	NA	TRBV7-9	ASSLLGQGAPGYT
TRBJ1-2	NA	TRBV11-2	ASSLGQNNYGYT
TRBJ2-1	NA	TRBV7-3	ASSTGTGYNEQF
TRBJ1-6	NA	TRBV7-9	ASSRQGLNSPLH
TRBJ2-7	NA	TRBV7-9	ATQAQGGTSYEQY
TRBJ2-7	NA	TRBV5-4	ASSRDRDEQY
TRBJ2-2	NA	TRBV5-1	ASSLGRTGESGELF
TRBJ2-1	once	TRBV3-1/TRBV3-2	ASSHFRRTNDNEQF
TRBJ1-3	NA	TRBV4-1	ASSPDRGFGNTIY